This TCR beta chain was identified in a study of cytomegalovirus exposure and HLA in healthy donors. Study-wide background: Out of 350 to 400 genotyped donors, 81% belonged to the Caucasian-associated ancestry cluster.

The PCR had 60 Vbeta and 13 Jbeta primers. Profiled with immunoSEQ multiplex PCR; TCRdb holds only in-frame clones, not every one. The sample includes fewer than 250,000 clones, 80% to 90% seen only once; the top ten take 2.5% to 3%. The CDR3 length is 14 residues. CDR1 is SNHLY, CDR2 FYNNEI, per germline. Trimming removed 6 bases from V and 1 base from J; junction bases left unmatched: 6. Study results and limitations: At a 0.05 false discovery rate, a later analysis found roughly 17,000 TCR beta sequences to be associated with HLA alleles.

Turning to this clone: Its target is not known.

The source is a young man in good health and CMV-seronegative. Sequencing input: PBMCs. The chain couples TRBV2 to TRBJ2-7, with 7 bases identical to TRBD2. CDR3 DNA sequence: TGTGCCAGCAGCGGGGAGGGACTTTCCTACGAGCAGTACTTC. Translation gives CASSGEGLSYEQYF. The full variable domain, in which reference TRBV2 and TRBJ2-7 provide the parts outside the CDR3, is EPEVTQTPSHQVTQMGQEVILRCVPISNHLYFYWYRQILGQKVEFLVSFYNNEISEKSEIFDDQFSVERPDGSNFTLKIRSTKLEDSAMYFCASSGEGLSYEQYFGPGTRLTVT.